This is a list of T cell receptor beta chains from one sample in a study of CXCR3-negative and CXCR3-positive naive CD8 T cells. Following a re-call of the 5' RACE reads, TCRdb has one entry per CDR3 protein and lacks DNA. The sample totals around 140,000 distinct CDR3 sequences. The sequencing sample was made of naive CXCR3- CD8+ T cells from blood. These receptors were collected from a human donor in good health. Some clones in this sample may be carry-over from other donors' samples. CDR3s include the opening cysteine and the closing phenylalanine or tryptophan.

v_call	j_call	cdr3_aa
TRBV27	TRBJ1-2	CASSSRPPGSRYGYTF
TRBV5-1	TRBJ2-1	CASSWSANEQFF
TRBV28	TRBJ2-6	CASSSVAATSGSWGANVLTF
TRBV4-1	TRBJ2-1	CASSHGLANEQFF
TRBV5-1	TRBJ2-7	CASSRLAGVNEQYF
TRBV7-6	TRBJ2-1	CASSPIGGGIVNEQFF
TRBV29-1	TRBJ2-4	CSVAYGMNIQYF
TRBV5-1	TRBJ2-7	CASSLTGLDDYEQYF
TRBV14	TRBJ2-1	CASSQGTGPYNEQFF
TRBV4-1	TRBJ1-5	CASSQDRAGNQPQHF
TRBV7-9	TRBJ2-6	CASAIFSGANVLTF
TRBV4-3	TRBJ1-6	CASSQDQATANNSPLHF
TRBV19	TRBJ2-7	CASKAGQGSYEQYF
TRBV5-1	TRBJ2-4	CASSLEFGENIQYF
TRBV29-1	TRBJ2-7	CSVPGQGFEQYF
TRBV5-1	TRBJ1-1	CASRDLGGAEAFF
TRBV20-1	TRBJ2-1	CSALAYNEQFF
TRBV5-1	TRBJ1-1	CASSPLGQSVNTEAFF
TRBV7-9	TRBJ1-3	CASSPGQASGNTIYF
TRBV6-5	TRBJ1-2	CASNPVGGADGYTF
TRBV20-1	TRBJ2-7	CSARGVQWGLEQYF
TRBV19	TRBJ2-7	CASSMGLEQYF
TRBV28	TRBJ2-3	CASSLYNTQYF
TRBV19	TRBJ2-1	CASRKTSGSSYNEKFF
TRBV11-2	TRBJ2-1	CASSLAGGRGNEQFF
TRBV20-1	TRBJ2-7	CSARGWQSYEQYF
TRBV19	TRBJ2-1	CASSRPGPLDHEQFF
TRBV27	TRBJ2-7	CATKITGSQAYEQYF
TRBV5-4	TRBJ2-7	CASSSWTGTHEQYF
TRBV5-6	TRBJ2-7	CASSLPQGSKADEQYF
TRBV29-1	TRBJ2-4	CSVESEGWGIQYF
TRBV20-1	TRBJ2-3	CSARAISGPSTDTQYF
TRBV28	TRBJ1-2	CASSPDSDGYGYTF
TRBV7-9	TRBJ2-7	CASSFTADEQYF
TRBV7-9	TRBJ2-1	CASSPDRVGYNEQFF
TRBV3-1	TRBJ2-1	CASSQESGHNEQFF
TRBV13	TRBJ2-2	CASSFQRAGTGNTGELFF
TRBV19	TRBJ2-1	CASADPSYNEQFF
TRBV20-1	TRBJ2-1	CSARGPLDRDDNEQFF
TRBV10-3	TRBJ2-6	CAISDHPGQTISGANVLTF
TRBV12-3/TRBV12-4	TRBJ2-7	CASSLEAGSSGEQYF
TRBV7-6	TRBJ2-1	CASRRGTSGGANEQFF
TRBV5-5	TRBJ2-7	CASSDGLGDYEQYF
TRBV9	TRBJ2-5	CASSVGLAGAPFAETQYF
TRBV7-6	TRBJ1-5	CASSLSSGNQPQHF
TRBV15	TRBJ2-1	CATSRRSSYNEQFF
TRBV25-1	TRBJ2-1	CASSEGWPPRQFF
TRBV7-9	TRBJ2-5	CASSPQSRETQYF
TRBV7-2	TRBJ2-7	CASSLSPAGSRNEQYF
TRBV6-5	TRBJ2-5	CASSYSGLGGGGETQYF
TRBV12-3/TRBV12-4	TRBJ2-7	CASSPRTKASAYEQYF
TRBV12-3/TRBV12-4	TRBJ2-1	CASSSLAGGPDNEQFF
TRBV7-9	TRBJ2-5	CASNYGTGAQETQYF
TRBV28	TRBJ1-2	CASLQRGPYGYTF